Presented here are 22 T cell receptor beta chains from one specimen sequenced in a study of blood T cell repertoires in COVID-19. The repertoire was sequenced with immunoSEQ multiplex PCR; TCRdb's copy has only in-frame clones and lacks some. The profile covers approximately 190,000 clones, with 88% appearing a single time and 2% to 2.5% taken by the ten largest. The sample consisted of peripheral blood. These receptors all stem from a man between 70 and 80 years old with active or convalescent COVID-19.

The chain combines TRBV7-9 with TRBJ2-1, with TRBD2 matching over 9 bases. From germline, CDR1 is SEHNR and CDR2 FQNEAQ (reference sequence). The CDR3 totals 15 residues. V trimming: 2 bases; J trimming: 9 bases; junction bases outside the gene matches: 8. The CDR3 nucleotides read TGTGCCAGCAGCTTAATATCAGCTAGCGGGGTTGAGCAGTTCTTC. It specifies CASSLISASGVEQFF.

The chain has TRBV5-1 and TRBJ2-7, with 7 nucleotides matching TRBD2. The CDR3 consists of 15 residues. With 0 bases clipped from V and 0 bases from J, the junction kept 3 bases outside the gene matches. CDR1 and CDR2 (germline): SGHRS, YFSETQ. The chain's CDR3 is CASSLGSGNSYEQYF. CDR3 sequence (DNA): TGCGCCAGCAGCTTGGGGAGCGGGAACTCCTACGAGCAGTACTTC.

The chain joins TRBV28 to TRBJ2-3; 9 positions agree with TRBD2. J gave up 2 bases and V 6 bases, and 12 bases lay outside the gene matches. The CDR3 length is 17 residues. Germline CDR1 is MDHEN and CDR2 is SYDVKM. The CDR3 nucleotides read TGTGCCAGCAGGGGCCCTCTAGCGGGACCACCCACAGATACGCAGTATTTT. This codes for CASRGPLAGPPTDTQYF.

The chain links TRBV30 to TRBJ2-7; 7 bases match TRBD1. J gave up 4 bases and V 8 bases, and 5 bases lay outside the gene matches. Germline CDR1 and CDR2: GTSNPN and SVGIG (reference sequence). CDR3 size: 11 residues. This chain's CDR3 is CALRGLYEQYF. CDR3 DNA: TGTGCCCTCAGGGGGTTATACGAGCAGTACTTC.

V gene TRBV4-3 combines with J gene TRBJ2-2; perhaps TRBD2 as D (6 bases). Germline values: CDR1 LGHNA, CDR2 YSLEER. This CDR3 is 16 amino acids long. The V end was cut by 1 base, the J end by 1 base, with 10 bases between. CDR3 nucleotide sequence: TGCGCCAGCAGCCAAGTTGGAGGGAGGAACACCGGGGAGCTGTTTTTT. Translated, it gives CASSQVGGRNTGELFF.

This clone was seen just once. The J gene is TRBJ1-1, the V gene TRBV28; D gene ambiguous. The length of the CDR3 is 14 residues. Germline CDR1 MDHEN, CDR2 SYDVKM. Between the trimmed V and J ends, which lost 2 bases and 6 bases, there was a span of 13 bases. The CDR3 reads CASSLPRKHAEAFF. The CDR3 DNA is TGTGCCAGCAGTTTACCCCGAAAACACGCTGAAGCTTTCTTT.

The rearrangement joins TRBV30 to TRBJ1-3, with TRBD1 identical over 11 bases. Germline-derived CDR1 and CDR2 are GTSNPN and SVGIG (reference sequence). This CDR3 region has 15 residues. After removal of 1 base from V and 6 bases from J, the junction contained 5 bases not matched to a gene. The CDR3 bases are TGTGCCTGGAGTGCGCCGGGACAGGGGGAAAACACCATATATTTT. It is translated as CAWSAPGQGENTIYF. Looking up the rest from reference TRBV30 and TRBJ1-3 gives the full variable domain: SQTIHQWPATLVQPVGSPLSLECTVEGTSNPNLYWYRQAAGRGLQLLFYSVGIGQISSEVPQNLSASRPQDRQFILSSKKLLLSDSGFYLCAWSAPGQGENTIYFGEGSWLTVV.

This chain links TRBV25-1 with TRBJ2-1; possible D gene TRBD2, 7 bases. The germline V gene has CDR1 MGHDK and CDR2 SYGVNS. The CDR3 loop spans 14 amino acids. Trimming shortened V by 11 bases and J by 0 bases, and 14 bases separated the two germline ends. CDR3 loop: CASIGGASYNEQFF. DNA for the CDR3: TGTGCCTCCATAGGGGGGGCCTCCTACAATGAGCAGTTCTTC.

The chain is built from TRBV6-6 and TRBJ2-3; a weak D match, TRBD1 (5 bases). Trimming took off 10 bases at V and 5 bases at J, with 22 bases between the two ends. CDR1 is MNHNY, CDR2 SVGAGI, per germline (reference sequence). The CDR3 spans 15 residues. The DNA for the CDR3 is TGTGCCACCAGCATATATAGGGGTCCTTTAGATACGCAGTATTTT. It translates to CATSIYRGPLDTQYF.

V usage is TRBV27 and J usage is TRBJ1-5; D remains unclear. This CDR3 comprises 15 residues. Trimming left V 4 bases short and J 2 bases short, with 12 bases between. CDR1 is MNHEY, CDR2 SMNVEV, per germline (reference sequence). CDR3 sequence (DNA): TGTGCCAGCAGTTGGAGTCTCGGGGGCAATCAGCCCCAGCATTTT. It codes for CASSWSLGGNQPQHF.

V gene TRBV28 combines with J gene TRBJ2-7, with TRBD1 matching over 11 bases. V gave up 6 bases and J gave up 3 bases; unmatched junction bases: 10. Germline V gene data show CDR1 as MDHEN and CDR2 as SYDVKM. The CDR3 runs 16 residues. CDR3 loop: CASRKPGQGEIYEQYF. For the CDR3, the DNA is TGTGCCAGCAGAAAGCCGGGACAGGGGGAGATCTACGAGCAGTACTTC.

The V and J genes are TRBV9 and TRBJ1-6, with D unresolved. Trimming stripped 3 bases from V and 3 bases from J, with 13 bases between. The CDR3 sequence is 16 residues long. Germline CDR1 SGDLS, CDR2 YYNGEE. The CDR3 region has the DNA TGTGCCAGCAGCGGCTCTACACCTAGCTATAATTCACCCCTCCACTTT. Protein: CASSGSTPSYNSPLHF.

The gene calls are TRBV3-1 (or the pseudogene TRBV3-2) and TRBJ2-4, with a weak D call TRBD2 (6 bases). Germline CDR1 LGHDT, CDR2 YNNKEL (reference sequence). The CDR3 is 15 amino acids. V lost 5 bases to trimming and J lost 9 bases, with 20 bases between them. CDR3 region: CASSSPGRDWGIQYF. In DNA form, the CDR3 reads TGTGCCAGCAGCTCACCTGGCCGGGACTGGGGCATTCAGTACTTC.

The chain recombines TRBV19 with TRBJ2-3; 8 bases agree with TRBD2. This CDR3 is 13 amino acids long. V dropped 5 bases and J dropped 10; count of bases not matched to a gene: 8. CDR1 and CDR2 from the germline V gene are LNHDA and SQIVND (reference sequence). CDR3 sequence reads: CASSPAGTSPQYF. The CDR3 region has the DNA TGTGCCAGTAGTCCGGCCGGGACTAGTCCGCAGTATTTT.

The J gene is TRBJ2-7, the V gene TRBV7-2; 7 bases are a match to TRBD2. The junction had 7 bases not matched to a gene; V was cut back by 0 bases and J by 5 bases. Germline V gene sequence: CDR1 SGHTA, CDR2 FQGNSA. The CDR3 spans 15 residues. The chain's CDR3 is CASSLAGREFDEQYF. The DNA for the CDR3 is TGTGCCAGCAGCTTAGCGGGGCGGGAGTTCGACGAGCAGTACTTC.

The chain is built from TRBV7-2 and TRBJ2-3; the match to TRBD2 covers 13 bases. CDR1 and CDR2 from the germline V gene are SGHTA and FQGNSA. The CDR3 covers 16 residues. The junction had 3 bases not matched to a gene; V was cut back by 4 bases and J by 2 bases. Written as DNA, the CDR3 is TGTGCCAGCAGCTCAGGACTAGCGGGGGTCACAGATACGCAGTATTTT. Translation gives CASSSGLAGVTDTQYF.

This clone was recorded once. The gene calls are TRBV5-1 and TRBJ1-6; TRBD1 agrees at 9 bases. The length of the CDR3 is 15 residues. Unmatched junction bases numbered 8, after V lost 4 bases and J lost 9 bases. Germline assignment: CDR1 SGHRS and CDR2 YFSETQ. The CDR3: CASSPLTGGTSPLHF. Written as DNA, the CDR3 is TGCGCCAGCAGCCCTCTGACAGGGGGTACTTCACCCCTCCACTTT. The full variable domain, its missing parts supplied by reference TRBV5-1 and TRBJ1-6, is KAGVTQTPRYLIKTRGQQVTLSCSPISGHRSVSWYQQTPGQGLQFLFEYFSETQRNKGNFPGRFSGRQFSNSRSEMNVSTLELGDSALYLCASSPLTGGTSPLHFGNGTRLTVT.

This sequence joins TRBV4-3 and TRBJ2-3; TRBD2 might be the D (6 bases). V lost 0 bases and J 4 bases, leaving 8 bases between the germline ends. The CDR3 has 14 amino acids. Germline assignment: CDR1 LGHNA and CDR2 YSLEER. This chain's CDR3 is CASSQEGGSDTQYF. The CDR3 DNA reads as TGCGCCAGCAGCCAAGAGGGGGGTTCAGATACGCAGTATTTT.

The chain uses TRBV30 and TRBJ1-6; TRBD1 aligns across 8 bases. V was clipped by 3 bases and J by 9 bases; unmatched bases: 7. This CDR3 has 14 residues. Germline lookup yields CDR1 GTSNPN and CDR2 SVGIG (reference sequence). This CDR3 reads CAWSTDRAISPLHF. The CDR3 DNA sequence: TGTGCCTGGAGCACGGACAGGGCTATTTCACCCCTCCACTTT.

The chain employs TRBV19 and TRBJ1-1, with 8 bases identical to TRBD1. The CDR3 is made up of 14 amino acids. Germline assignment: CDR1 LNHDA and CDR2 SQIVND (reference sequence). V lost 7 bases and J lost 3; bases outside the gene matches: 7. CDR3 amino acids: CASTSQGADTEAFF. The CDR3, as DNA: TGTGCCAGTACATCTCAGGGGGCTGACACTGAAGCTTTCTTT.

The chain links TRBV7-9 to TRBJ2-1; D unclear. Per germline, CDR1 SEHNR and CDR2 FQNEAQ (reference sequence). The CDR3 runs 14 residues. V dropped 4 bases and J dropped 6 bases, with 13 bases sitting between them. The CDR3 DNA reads TGTGCCAGCAGCTCTTTCAATACGGGCAATGAGCAGTTCTTC. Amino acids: CASSSFNTGNEQFF.

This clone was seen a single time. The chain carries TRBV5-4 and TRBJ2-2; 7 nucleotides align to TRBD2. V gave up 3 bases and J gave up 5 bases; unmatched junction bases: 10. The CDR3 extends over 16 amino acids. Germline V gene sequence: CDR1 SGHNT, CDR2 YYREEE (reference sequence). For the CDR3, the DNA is TGTGCCAGCAGCTCGGCGCGGGAGAGGGTAACCGGGGAGCTGTTTTTT. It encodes CASSSARERVTGELFF.